The clone carrying this TCR beta chain has just a few counts. Its antigen is unidentified. This sample is part of a study of CD4 T cells in relation to SARS-CoV-2 and coronaviruses. Produced via immunoSEQ multiplex PCR; TCRdb's table is partial and in-frame only. The sample lists some 65,000 clones, over 70% occurring once. Overall study results and limits: Samples before the pandemic and after infection were not matched within any donor. Culture-expanded clones reflect memory recall rather than primary priming during culture. Crossreactive clones expanded significantly less to SARS-CoV-2 than monoreactive clones.

V lost 4 bases and J lost 5; bases outside the gene matches: 7. CDR1 and CDR2 from the germline V gene are LGHDT and YNNKEL (reference sequence). There are 14 residues in the CDR3. The unexposed donors gave CD4+ T cells in about 2011-2019, prior to COVID-19. The J gene is TRBJ1-2, the V gene TRBV3-1 (or the pseudogene TRBV3-2); TRBD1 matches 7 bases. This TCR was recovered from a human donor in good health. The sequenced sample consisted of memory CD4+ T cells from PBMCs. The CDR3 DNA sequence: TGTGCCAGCAGCCCCCGACAGGGTTCATATGGCTACACCTTC. The encoded protein is CASSPRQGSYGYTF.